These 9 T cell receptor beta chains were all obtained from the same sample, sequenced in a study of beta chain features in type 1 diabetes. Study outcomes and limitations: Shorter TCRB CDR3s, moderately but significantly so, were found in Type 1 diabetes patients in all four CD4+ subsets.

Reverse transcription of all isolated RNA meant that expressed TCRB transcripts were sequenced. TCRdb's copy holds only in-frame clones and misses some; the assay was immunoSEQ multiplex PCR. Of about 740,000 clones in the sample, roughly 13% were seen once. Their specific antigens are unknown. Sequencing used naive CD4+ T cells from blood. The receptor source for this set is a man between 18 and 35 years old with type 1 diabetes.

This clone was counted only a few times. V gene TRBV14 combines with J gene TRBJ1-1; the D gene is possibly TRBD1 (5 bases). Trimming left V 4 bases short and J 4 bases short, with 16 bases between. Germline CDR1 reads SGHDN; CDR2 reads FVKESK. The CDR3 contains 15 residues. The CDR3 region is CASSLTSGVFTEAFF. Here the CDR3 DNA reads TGTGCCAGCAGCCTAACCTCGGGGGTATTCACTGAAGCTTTCTTT. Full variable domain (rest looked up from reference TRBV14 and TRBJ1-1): EAGVTQFPSHSVIEKGQTVTLRCDPISGHDNLYWYRRVMGKEIKFLLHFVKESKQDESGMPNNRFLAERTGGTYSTLKVQPAELEDSGVYFCASSLTSGVFTEAFFGQGTRLTVV.

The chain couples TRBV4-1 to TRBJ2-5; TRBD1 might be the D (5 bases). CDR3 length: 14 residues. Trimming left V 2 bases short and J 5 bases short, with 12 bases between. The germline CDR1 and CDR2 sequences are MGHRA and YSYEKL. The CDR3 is CASSQRGSRETQYF. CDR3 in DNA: TGCGCCAGCAGCCAAAGGGGCTCACGGGAGACCCAGTACTTC.

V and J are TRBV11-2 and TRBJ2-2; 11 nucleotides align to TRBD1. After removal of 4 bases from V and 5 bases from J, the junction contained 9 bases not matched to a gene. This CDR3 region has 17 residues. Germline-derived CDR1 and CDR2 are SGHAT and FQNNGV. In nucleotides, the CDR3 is TGTGCCAGCAGCTCGCTTGGACAGGGGGCTAATACCGGGGAGCTGTTTTTT. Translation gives CASSSLGQGANTGELFF.

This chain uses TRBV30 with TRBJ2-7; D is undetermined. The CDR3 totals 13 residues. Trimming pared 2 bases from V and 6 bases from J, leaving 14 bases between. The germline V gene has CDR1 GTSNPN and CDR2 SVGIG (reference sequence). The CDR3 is CAWSNRKVREQYF. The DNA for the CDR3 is TGTGCCTGGAGTAATAGGAAAGTGCGCGAGCAGTACTTC.

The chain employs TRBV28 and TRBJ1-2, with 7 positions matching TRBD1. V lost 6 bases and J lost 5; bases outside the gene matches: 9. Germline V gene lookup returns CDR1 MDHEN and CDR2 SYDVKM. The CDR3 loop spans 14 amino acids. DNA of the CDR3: TGTGCCAGCAGCGGAAGAGGGGGCGGGTATGGCTACACCTTC. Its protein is CASSGRGGGYGYTF.

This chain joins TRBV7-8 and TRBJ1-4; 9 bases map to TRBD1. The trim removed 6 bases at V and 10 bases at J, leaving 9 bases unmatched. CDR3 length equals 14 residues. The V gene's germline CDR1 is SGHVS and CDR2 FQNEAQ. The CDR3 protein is CASRTGTGTGKLFF. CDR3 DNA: TGTGCCAGCAGGACAGGGACAGGGACAGGAAAACTGTTTTTT.

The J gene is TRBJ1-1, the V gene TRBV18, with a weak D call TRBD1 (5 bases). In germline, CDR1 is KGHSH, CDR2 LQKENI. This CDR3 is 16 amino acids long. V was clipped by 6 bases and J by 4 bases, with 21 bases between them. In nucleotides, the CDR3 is TGTGCCAGCTCGCTCGAAAGGGGTGTGGTGACCACTGAAGCTTTCTTT. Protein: CASSLERGVVTTEAFF. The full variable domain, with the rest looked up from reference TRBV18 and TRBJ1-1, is NAGVMQNPRHLVRRRGQEARLRCSPMKGHSHVYWYRQLPEEGLKFMVYLQKENIIDESGMPKERFSAEFPKEGPSILRIQQVVRGDSAAYFCASSLERGVVTTEAFFGQGTRLTVV.

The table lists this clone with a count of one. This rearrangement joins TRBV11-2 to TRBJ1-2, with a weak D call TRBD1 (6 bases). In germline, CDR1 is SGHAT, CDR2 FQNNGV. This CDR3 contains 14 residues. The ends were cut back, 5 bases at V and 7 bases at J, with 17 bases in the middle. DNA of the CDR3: TGTGCCAGCAGCCTTACAACAGGGCCTAGTGGCTACACCTTC. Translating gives CASSLTTGPSGYTF.

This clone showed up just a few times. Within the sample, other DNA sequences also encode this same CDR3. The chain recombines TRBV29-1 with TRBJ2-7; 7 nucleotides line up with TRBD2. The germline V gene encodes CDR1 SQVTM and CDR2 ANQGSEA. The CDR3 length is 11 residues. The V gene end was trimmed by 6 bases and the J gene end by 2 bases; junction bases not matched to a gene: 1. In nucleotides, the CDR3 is TGCAGCGTGGGGGGGGCCTACGAGCAGTACTTC. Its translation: CSVGGAYEQYF.